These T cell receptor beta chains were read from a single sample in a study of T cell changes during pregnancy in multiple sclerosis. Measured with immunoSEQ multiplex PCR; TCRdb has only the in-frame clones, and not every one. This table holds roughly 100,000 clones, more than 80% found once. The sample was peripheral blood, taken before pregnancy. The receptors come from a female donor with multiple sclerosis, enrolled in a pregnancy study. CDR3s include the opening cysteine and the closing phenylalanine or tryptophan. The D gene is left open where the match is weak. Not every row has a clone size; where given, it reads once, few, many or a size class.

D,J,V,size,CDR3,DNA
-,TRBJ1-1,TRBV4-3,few,CASSQEVDRGTEAFF,TGCGCCAGCAGCCAAGAGGTTGATCGGGGCACTGAAGCTTTCTTT
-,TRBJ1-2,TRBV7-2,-,CASSPPLSVHGYTF,TGTGCCAGCAGCCCCCCCCTCTCGGTTCATGGCTACACCTTC
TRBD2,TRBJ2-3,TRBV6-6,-,CASTLGGGSTDTQYF,TGTGCCAGCACCCTTGGGGGAGGGAGCACAGATACGCAGTATTTT
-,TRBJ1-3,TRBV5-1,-,CASSSTKTTGGSGNTIYF,TGCGCCAGCAGCTCCACCAAGACGACAGGTGGATCTGGAAACACCATATATTTT
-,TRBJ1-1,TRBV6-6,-,CASSNMVGAFF,TGTGCCAGCAGCAACATGGTTGGAGCTTTCTTT
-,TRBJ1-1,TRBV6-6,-,CASRRVDTEAFF,TGTGCCAGCAGGAGAGTTGACACTGAAGCTTTCTTT
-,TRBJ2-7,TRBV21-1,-,CASSLRHKWDEQYF,TGTGCCAGCAGCCTCCGACACAAATGGGACGAGCAGTACTTC
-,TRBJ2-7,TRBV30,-,CAWSVAGSEYF,TGTGCCTGGAGTGTAGCAGGGTCCGAGTACTTC
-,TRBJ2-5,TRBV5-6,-,CASSFGGQETQYF,TGTGCCAGCAGCTTCGGGGGTCAAGAGACCCAGTACTTC
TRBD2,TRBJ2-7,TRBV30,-,CAWSGGGAYEQYF,TGTGCCTGGAGTGGGGGGGGAGCCTACGAGCAGTACTTC
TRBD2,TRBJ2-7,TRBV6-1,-,CASSRTSGYEQYF,TGTGCCAGCAGTAGGACTAGCGGGTACGAGCAGTACTTC
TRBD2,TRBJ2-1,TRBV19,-,CASSRGSGPHNEQFF,TGTGCCAGTAGTCGCGGGAGCGGGCCTCACAATGAGCAGTTCTTC
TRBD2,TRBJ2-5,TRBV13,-,CASSFRLAGEEMETQYF,TGTGCCAGCAGCTTTCGACTAGCGGGAGAGGAAATGGAGACCCAGTACTTC
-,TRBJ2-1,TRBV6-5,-,CASIAGVSYNEQFF,TGTGCCAGCATAGCAGGGGTCTCCTACAATGAGCAGTTCTTC
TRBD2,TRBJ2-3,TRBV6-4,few,CASSDGRASDTQYF,TGTGCCAGCAGTGACGGGAGGGCCTCAGATACGCAGTATTTT
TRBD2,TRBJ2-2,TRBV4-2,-,CASSQEPGLAGTGELFF,TGTGCCAGCAGCCAAGAGCCGGGACTAGCGGGAACCGGGGAGCTGTTTTTT
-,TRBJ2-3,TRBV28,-,CASSSSKDRYRTDTQYF,TGTGCCAGCAGTTCTTCTAAGGACAGATACCGGACAGATACGCAGTATTTT
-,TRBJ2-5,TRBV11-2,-,CASSYETQYF,TGTGCCAGCAGTTATGAGACCCAGTACTTC
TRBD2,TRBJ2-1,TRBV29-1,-,CSVLRLAGGTGEQFF,TGCAGCGTTCTTAGACTAGCGGGAGGGACCGGTGAGCAGTTCTTC
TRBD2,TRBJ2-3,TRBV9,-,CASSVRLATDTQYF,TGTGCCAGCAGCGTACGACTAGCTACAGATACGCAGTATTTT
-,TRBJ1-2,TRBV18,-,CASSRLPLIGYTF,TGTGCCAGCTCCCGACTACCGCTTATTGGCTACACCTTC